These 25 T cell receptor beta chains originate from one sample sequenced in a study of CD8 T cells in Susac syndrome. Random hexamers were used to reverse transcribe about 0.5 to 1 ug of RNA. TCRdb re-called the immunoSEQ multiplex PCR reads with MiXCR, one entry per CDR3 protein. This table holds 51,000 or so distinct CDR3 sequences, 90% to 95% found once. The sample consisted of CD8+ T cells from PBMCs. The receptors derive from a human donor in good health.

The chain employs TRBV3-1 and TRBJ1-5; 7 positions match TRBD1. CDR3 size: 20 residues. V lost 4 bases to trimming and J lost 1 base; unmatched junction nucleotides: 19. Germline lookup yields CDR1 LGHDT and CDR2 YNNKEL (reference sequence). This CDR3 is CASSPSVGQGDFRSNQPQHF. DNA for the CDR3: TGTGCCAGCAGCCCATCCGTGGGGCAGGGGGATTTTAGGAGCAATCAGCCCCAGCATTTT.

The chain recombines TRBV6-2 or TRBV6-3 with TRBJ2-7; D is unresolved. The CDR3 sequence is 13 residues long. V was clipped by 0 bases and J by 4 bases, with 7 bases between them. The germline gives CDR1 MNHEY, CDR2 SVGEGT. CDR3 loop: CASSYSDVYEQYF. The CDR3 coding sequence is TGTGCCAGCAGTTACTCGGACGTTTACGAGCAGTACTTC.

The genes are TRBV25-1 and TRBJ2-1; 7 nucleotides line up with TRBD2. The germline V gene has CDR1 MGHDK and CDR2 SYGVNS. This CDR3 spans 15 amino acids. V lost 1 base, J lost 5 bases, and 5 bases stayed unmatched. The CDR3: CASSEWGTTDNEQFF. In DNA, the CDR3 is TGTGCCAGCAGTGAATGGGGGACTACAGACAATGAGCAGTTCTTC.

The V call is TRBV5-6, the J call TRBJ1-5; D remains unclear. V was clipped by 2 bases and J by 0 bases, with 6 bases between them. CDR3 length equals 14 residues. CDR1 is SGHDT, CDR2 YYEEEE, per germline. Here the CDR3 DNA reads TGTGCCAGCAGCTTAGGAAATAGCAATCAGCCCCAGCATTTT. The encoded protein is CASSLGNSNQPQHF.

V and J are TRBV11-2 and TRBJ1-1, with a weak D call TRBD1 (5 bases). This CDR3 has 11 residues. V dropped 3 bases and J dropped 8 bases, with 7 bases sitting between them. CDR1 and CDR2 (germline): SGHAT, FQNNGV. CDR3 region: CASSFAGEAFF. DNA of the CDR3: TGTGCCAGCAGCTTCGCAGGGGAAGCTTTCTTT.

This chain joins TRBV9 and TRBJ2-3, with D perhaps matching TRBD1 (5 bases). V was shortened by 1 base and J by 10 bases, with 13 bases between the two germline ends. The germline gives CDR1 SGDLS, CDR2 YYNGEE. The CDR3 consists of 13 residues. In nucleotides, the CDR3 is TGTGCCAGCAGCGTACAAGGGGCTGAAGCGCAGTATTTT. It specifies CASSVQGAEAQYF. The full variable domain, in which reference TRBV9 and TRBJ2-3 provide the parts outside the CDR3, is DSGVTQTPKHLITATGQRVTLRCSPRSGDLSVYWYQQSLDQGLQFLIQYYNGEERAKGNILERFSAQQFPDLHSELNLSSLELGDSALYFCASSVQGAEAQYFGPGTRLTVL.

The J gene is TRBJ2-1, the V gene TRBV29-1; 8 nucleotides align to TRBD2. The germline V gene encodes CDR1 SQVTM and CDR2 ANQGSEA. The CDR3 runs 13 residues. V dropped 7 bases and J dropped 6; count of bases not matched to a gene: 8. CDR3 sequence: CSAEPGTSNEQFF. The CDR3 DNA follows: TGCAGCGCTGAGCCCGGGACTAGCAATGAGCAGTTCTTC.

The chain has TRBV27 and TRBJ1-2, with D perhaps matching TRBD1 (6 bases). Germline V gene lookup returns CDR1 MNHEY and CDR2 SMNVEV (reference sequence). The CDR3 runs to 14 residues. Trimming took off 3 bases at V and 5 bases at J, with 13 bases between the two ends. CDR3 loop: CASSLEQGRYGYTF. The CDR3 bases are TGTGCCAGCAGTTTGGAACAGGGAAGGTATGGCTACACCTTC.

J is TRBJ2-1 and V is TRBV6-2 or TRBV6-3; tentative D call: TRBD1 (5 bases). Per the germline V gene, CDR1 is MNHEY and CDR2 is SVGEGT. The CDR3 runs to 14 residues. Trimming left V 5 bases short and J 3 bases short, with 11 bases between. CDR3 in DNA: TGTGCCAGCAGTGTTTCCCAGGGCTACAATGAGCAGTTCTTC. Translation gives CASSVSQGYNEQFF.

V gene TRBV7-9 combines with J gene TRBJ1-2, with 7 nucleotides matching TRBD1. CDR3 size: 15 residues. The V segment lost 5 bases and the J segment 2 bases; nucleotides outside the gene matches: 8. Germline loops: CDR1 SEHNR, CDR2 FQNEAQ (reference sequence). The CDR3 DNA reads as TGTGCCAGCAGCCGAGGACAGGAGTACAACTATGGCTACACCTTC. The encoded protein is CASSRGQEYNYGYTF.

The CDR3 region is CASSLEFTPQETQYF. CDR3 coding DNA: TGTGCCAGCAGCTTAGAGTTTACCCCCCAAGAGACCCAGTACTTC. V usage is TRBV11-2 and J usage is TRBJ2-5; D call uncertain. The germline gives CDR1 SGHAT, CDR2 FQNNGV. The CDR3 is 15 residues long. V was cut by 0 bases and J by 1 base, with 9 bases left in between.

The chain has TRBV6-1 and TRBJ1-1; 7 bases fit TRBD1. Germline CDR1 is MNHNS and CDR2 is SASEGT. V trimming: 2 bases; J trimming: 5 bases; junction bases outside the gene matches: 11. The CDR3 spans 16 residues. The CDR3 region has the DNA TGTGCCAGCAGTGAAACTGCGGAGGGGGCGCGTACTGAAGCTTTCTTT. Protein: CASSETAEGARTEAFF.

In this sample, this clonotype turned up once. The chain links TRBV2 to TRBJ2-1; 12 bases match TRBD2. This CDR3 region has 16 residues. V lost 7 bases to trimming and J lost 7 bases; unmatched junction nucleotides: 11. Germline CDR1 and CDR2: SNHLY and FYNNEI. CDR3 DNA sequence: TGTGCCAGCAATTTCGCGACTAGCGGGAGTCGGAATGAGCAGTTCTTC. Translated, it gives CASNFATSGSRNEQFF.

The chain links TRBV29-1 to TRBJ2-7; 10 bases map to TRBD2. The CDR3 consists of 14 residues. CDR1 SQVTM and CDR2 ANQGSEA come from the germline V gene. V shed 1 base, J shed 0 bases, and the junction held 0 bases outside the gene matches. The CDR3 loop reads CSVEGTSGSYEQYF. Written as DNA, the CDR3 is TGCAGCGTTGAAGGGACTAGCGGCTCCTACGAGCAGTACTTC.

J is TRBJ1-5 and V is TRBV6-1; D unclear. The CDR3 spans 18 residues. Germline loops: CDR1 MNHNS, CDR2 SASEGT. Deletions cut 0 bases from V and 2 bases from J, with 17 bases between. The CDR3 coding sequence is TGTGCCAGCAGTGAAGCGTGGCAGGCCCTGATCGGCAATCAGCCCCAGCATTTT. Its translation: CASSEAWQALIGNQPQHF.

J is TRBJ2-1 and V is TRBV15, with TRBD1 identical over 7 bases. The germline gives CDR1 LNHNV, CDR2 YYDKDF (reference sequence). V dropped 3 bases and J dropped 0; count of bases not matched to a gene: 8. The CDR3 is 17 amino acids. The CDR3 here is CATSSTGQESSYNEQFF. The CDR3 coding sequence is TGTGCCACCAGCAGTACCGGACAGGAGAGCTCCTACAATGAGCAGTTCTTC. Filled out from reference TRBV15 and TRBJ2-1, the complete variable domain reads DAMVIQNPRYQVTQFGKPVTLSCSQTLNHNVMYWYQQKSSQAPKLLFHYYDKDFNNEADTPDNFQSRRPNTSFCFLDIRSPGLGDTAMYLCATSSTGQESSYNEQFFGPGTRLTVL.

The chain combines TRBV15 with TRBJ2-5; 7 bases align to TRBD1. V shed 4 bases, J shed 1 base, and the junction held 3 bases outside the gene matches. In germline, CDR1 is LNHNV, CDR2 YYDKDF (reference sequence). The length of the CDR3 is 14 residues. This CDR3 is CATSIRDSQETQYF. The CDR3 DNA is TGTGCCACCAGCATCCGGGACAGCCAAGAGACCCAGTACTTC.

The CDR3 is CASSLAGVVPEEQYF. The CDR3 region has the DNA TGTGCCAGCAGTTTGGCGGGAGTAGTCCCGGAGGAGCAGTACTTC. V and J are TRBV27 and TRBJ2-7, with 7 bases identical to TRBD2. The CDR3 runs to 15 residues. With 3 bases clipped from V and 7 bases from J, the junction kept 12 bases outside the gene matches. Germline V gene lookup returns CDR1 MNHEY and CDR2 SMNVEV (reference sequence).

The chain is built from TRBV2 and TRBJ2-7, with a tentative D call TRBD1 (6 bases). Germline assignment: CDR1 SNHLY and CDR2 FYNNEI. The CDR3 has 14 residues. The V and J ends lost 1 base and 6 bases respectively, with 13 bases between them. CDR3 loop: CASSEDREIGEQYF. DNA for the CDR3: TGTGCCAGCAGTGAAGACAGGGAGATCGGCGAGCAGTACTTC.

This chain connects TRBV9 to TRBJ2-7; TRBD2 matches at 8 bases. The trim removed 0 bases at V and 4 bases at J, leaving 6 bases unmatched. The CDR3 consists of 15 residues. Germline CDR1 reads SGDLS; CDR2 reads YYNGEE. The CDR3 here is CASSVGSGSGYEQYF. CDR3 bases: TGTGCCAGCAGCGTAGGGAGCGGGAGTGGGTACGAGCAGTACTTC.

The chain recombines TRBV11-2 with TRBJ2-2, with D unclear. The length of the CDR3 is 14 residues. The germline V and J ends were trimmed by 0 bases and 1 base, with 3 bases remaining between them. Germline CDR1 and CDR2: SGHAT and FQNNGV. The DNA for the CDR3 is TGTGCCAGCAGCTTAGACAGGAACACCGGGGAGCTGTTTTTT. Its protein is CASSLDRNTGELFF.

This rearrangement joins TRBV29-1 to TRBJ2-7; D could derive from TRBD1 or TRBD2 (6 bases each). The CDR3 has 14 residues. Germline V gene data show CDR1 as SQVTM and CDR2 as ANQGSEA. The V end lost 4 bases, the J end lost 0 bases, and 13 bases lay between the germline ends. The chain's CDR3 is CSVVSRGGSYEQYF. CDR3 in DNA: TGCAGCGTTGTTTCCAGGGGAGGCTCCTACGAGCAGTACTTC.

V and J are TRBV7-9 and TRBJ2-6; D is uncertain. Looked up from germline, CDR1 is SEHNR and CDR2 is FQNEAQ (reference sequence). The CDR3 loop spans 15 amino acids. Trimming cost V 6 bases and J 0 bases, with 9 bases left between them. CDR3 region: CASSSLGSGANVLTF. CDR3 sequence (DNA): TGTGCCAGCAGTTCCCTCGGCTCTGGGGCCAACGTCCTGACTTTC.

The chain links TRBV9 to TRBJ2-3; either TRBD1 or TRBD2 may supply D (5 bases each). The CDR3 is 16 amino acids. The germline CDR1 and CDR2 sequences are SGDLS and YYNGEE. Deletions cut 4 bases from V and 0 bases from J, with 15 bases between. CDR3 region: CASSIRDGDSTDTQYF. CDR3 nucleotide sequence: TGTGCCAGCAGCATCCGGGACGGAGATAGCACAGATACGCAGTATTTT.

The chain couples TRBV20-1 to TRBJ2-7; D is undetermined. CDR1 and CDR2 from the germline V gene are DFQATT and SNEGSKA (reference sequence). Trimming cost V 3 bases and J 5 bases, with 11 bases left between them. The CDR3 extends over 12 amino acids. The CDR3 bases are TGCAGTGCTAGGGCTAGGTTAGACGAGCAGTACTTC. Its translation: CSARARLDEQYF.